The 22 T cell receptor beta chains given below trace back to one sample, sequenced in a study of blood T cells in healthy people across ages. Primed by a sample-barcoded 5' primer and a J-beta primer mix, a second PCR proceeded for about 7 to 12 cycles. Each CDR3 protein is one row after TCRdb ran MiXCR on the 5' RACE reads. This sample has around 1.1 million distinct CDR3 sequences; 35% to 45% occur once, and the top ten carry around 14%. The sample comprised blood. The receptors originated from a man aged 18-30 years in good health.

The table lists this clonotype with many counts. The CDR3 DNA sequence: TGTGCCAGCAGTTCGAGGTTGGGGTATGGCTACACCTTC. Residues: CASSSRLGYGYTF. The chain combines TRBV12-3 or TRBV12-4 with TRBJ1-2, with unresolved D. CDR3 length equals 13 residues. V lost 4 bases to trimming and J lost 5 bases, with 11 bases between them.

This clonotype came up a few times. The chain is built from TRBV6-2 or TRBV6-3 and TRBJ2-2; D unresolved. The CDR3 runs 13 residues. Trimming took 6 bases from V and 4 from J, leaving 9 bases between them. In germline, CDR1 is MNHEY, CDR2 SVGEGT. The CDR3 DNA is TGTGCCAGCAGCCTACAGTTCACCGGGGAGCTGTTTTTT. Translation gives CASSLQFTGELFF.

V and J are TRBV9 and TRBJ2-2; no firm D call. Trimming cost V 1 base and J 2 bases, with 6 bases left between them. The CDR3 length is 14 residues. The V gene's germline CDR1 is SGDLS and CDR2 YYNGEE. CDR3: CASSVLENTGELFF. The CDR3 nucleotides are TGTGCCAGCAGCGTATTGGAAAACACCGGGGAGCTGTTTTTT. Using reference TRBV9 and TRBJ2-2 for the parts outside the CDR3, the full variable domain is DSGVTQTPKHLITATGQRVTLRCSPRSGDLSVYWYQQSLDQGLQFLIQYYNGEERAKGNILERFSAQQFPDLHSELNLSSLELGDSALYFCASSVLENTGELFFGEGSRLTVL.

Concerning this clonotype itself: A read error may account for a junction end that differs from germline. V gene TRBV20-1 combines with J gene TRBJ1-5, with no clear D. Germline V gene data show CDR1 as DFQATT and CDR2 as SNEGSKA (reference sequence). This CDR3 is 15 amino acids long. The CDR3 loop reads CSARDGNSGNRPQHF. In nucleotides, the CDR3 is TGCAGTGCTAGAGACGGGAATAGCGGCAATCGGCCCCAGCATTTT.

The J gene is TRBJ2-5, the V gene TRBV4-3, with D possibly called TRBD1 or TRBD2 (5 bases each). Germline V gene sequence: CDR1 LGHNA, CDR2 YSLEER. The V end lost 0 bases, the J end lost 5 bases, and 13 bases lay between the germline ends. CDR3 length: 15 residues. In DNA, the CDR3 is TGCGCCAGCAGCCAAGATCCCGCGTGGGACGAGACCCAGTACTTC. Protein sequence: CASSQDPAWDETQYF.

This chain connects TRBV12-3 or TRBV12-4 to TRBJ2-3, with no clear D. V was shortened by 1 base and J by 8 bases, with 13 bases between the two germline ends. This CDR3 has 14 residues. The CDR3 bases are TGTGCCAGCAGTTTAGGGGCAGGCGGTAGTACGCAGTATTTT. Translated: CASSLGAGGSTQYF.

This clonotype was counted many times. The chain couples TRBV21-1 to TRBJ1-2; the table gives TRBD1 as D, unverified against the DNA. TRBV21-1 is classified as a pseudogene. The CDR3 is made up of 16 amino acids. In DNA, the CDR3 is TGTGCCAGCAGCCCCCTCAGTGGAGTTCCCTGCTATGGCTACACCTTC. Translation: CASSPLSGVPCYGYTF.

The V and J genes are TRBV18 and TRBJ1-1; perhaps TRBD1 as D (5 bases). Trimming pared 5 bases from V and 2 bases from J, leaving 9 bases between. The CDR3 is 13 amino acids. The germline V gene encodes CDR1 KGHSH and CDR2 LQKENI. The DNA for the CDR3 is TGTGCCAGCTCAGATCAGGGAAACACTGAAGCTTTCTTT. This sequence encodes CASSDQGNTEAFF.

This clonotype was counted many times. V usage is TRBV9 and J usage is TRBJ2-1; D is possibly TRBD1 (5 bases). Trimming took 0 bases from V and 1 from J, leaving 8 bases between them. The CDR3 sequence is 15 residues long. Germline V gives CDR1 SGDLS, CDR2 YYNGEE. This chain's CDR3 is CASSVGTRSYNEQFF. CDR3 sequence (DNA): TGTGCCAGCAGCGTAGGGACAAGGTCCTACAATGAGCAGTTCTTC.

This chain links TRBV25-1 with TRBJ2-5; D might be TRBD1 or TRBD2, each matching 5 bases. This CDR3 region has 13 residues. V gave up 9 bases and J gave up 3 bases, with 14 bases separating them. Germline V gene sequence: CDR1 MGHDK, CDR2 SYGVNS. CDR3 loop: CARGDEPKETQYF. CDR3 in DNA: TGTGCCAGGGGGGACGAACCTAAAGAGACCCAGTACTTC.

The chain recombines TRBV12-3 or TRBV12-4 with TRBJ2-1; D is undetermined. This CDR3 comprises 11 residues. V lost 3 bases to trimming and J lost 9 bases, with 6 bases between them. The CDR3 nucleotides are TGTGCCAGCAGTTTGTCCGCTGAGCAGTTCTTC. Protein: CASSLSAEQFF.

The chain is built from TRBV4-3 and TRBJ1-1; D call uncertain. The CDR3 contains 14 residues. Germline CDR1 is LGHNA and CDR2 is YSLEER. Trimming shortened V by 0 bases and J by 3 bases, and 8 bases separated the two germline ends. The CDR3 spells CASSQEKIYTEAFF. For the CDR3, the DNA is TGCGCCAGCAGCCAAGAGAAAATCTACACTGAAGCTTTCTTT.

This clonotype has a handful of counts. The chain joins TRBV3-1 to TRBJ2-3; maybe TRBD1 (7 bases). The V gene's germline CDR1 is LGHDT and CDR2 YNNKEL (reference sequence). The CDR3 spans 17 residues. V was trimmed by 1 base and J by 3 bases, leaving 17 bases between them. The CDR3 DNA reads TGTGCCAGCAGCCAAGGAGGCTGGCAGGGGGGTACAGATACGCAGTATTTT. Translation gives CASSQGGWQGGTDTQYF.

The chain carries TRBV4-3 and TRBJ1-2; possible D gene TRBD1, 6 bases. The CDR3 runs to 15 residues. The germline gives CDR1 LGHNA, CDR2 YSLEER. V gave up 6 bases and J gave up 1 base, with 15 bases separating them. This CDR3 is CASRPTVGGNYGYTF. CDR3 coding DNA: TGCGCCAGCAGGCCAACTGTAGGGGGTAACTATGGCTACACCTTC.

The chain couples TRBV24-1 to TRBJ2-1, with D perhaps being TRBD1 or TRBD2 (7 bases each). The germline V gene has CDR1 KGHDR and CDR2 SFDVKD. V was pared by 4 bases and J by 10 bases, with 16 bases between. The CDR3 loop spans 14 amino acids. The CDR3 sequence: CATSEPGGAGEQFF. In nucleotides, the CDR3 is TGTGCCACCAGTGAACCAGGGGGGGCAGGAGAGCAGTTCTTC.

The V and J genes are TRBV12-5 and TRBJ2-2; either TRBD1 or TRBD2 may supply D (5 bases each). This CDR3 contains 18 residues. With 3 bases removed from V and 2 bases from J, the gap between germline ends came to 19 bases. Germline lookup yields CDR1 LGHNT and CDR2 FRNRAP. CDR3 loop: CASGFITGQRTNTGELFF. The CDR3 region has the DNA TGTGCTAGTGGTTTTATCACTGGGCAGCGGACAAACACCGGGGAGCTGTTTTTT.

The rearrangement links TRBV10-3 to TRBJ2-3; TRBD1 is a possible D gene (6 bases). Between the trimmed V and J ends, which lost 10 bases and 4 bases, there was a span of 12 bases. Germline loops: CDR1 ENHRY, CDR2 SYGVKD. The CDR3 extends over 12 amino acids. The DNA of the CDR3 is TGTGCCACCGGAGACAGGTCAGATACGCAGTATTTT. As protein: CATGDRSDTQYF.

This clonotype was detected a few times. The CDR3 reads CASSVDPRVGTDTQYF. CDR3 DNA: TGTGCCAGCAGCGTAGACCCAAGGGTGGGCACAGATACGCAGTATTTT. This chain uses TRBV9 with TRBJ2-3, with no clear D. This CDR3 is 16 amino acids long. Germline CDR1 is SGDLS and CDR2 is YYNGEE. Trimming cost V 0 bases and J 1 base, with 12 bases left between them.

This clonotype was seen only once. The genes are TRBV7-9 and TRBJ1-1; a weak D match, TRBD1 (6 bases). Germline values: CDR1 SEHNR, CDR2 FQNEAQ (reference sequence). This CDR3 has 16 amino acids. Trimming stripped 3 bases from V and 4 bases from J, with 18 bases between. CDR3: CASSLGLAGDSTEAFF. The DNA for the CDR3 is TGTGCCAGCAGCTTGGGCCTGGCAGGGGATAGCACTGAAGCTTTCTTT. The full variable domain, rest sourced from reference TRBV7-9 and TRBJ1-1, is DTGVSQNPRHKITKRGQNVTFRCDPISEHNRLYWYRQTLGQGPEFLTYFQNEAQLEKSRLLSDRFSAERPKGSFSTLEIQRTEQGDSAMYLCASSLGLAGDSTEAFFGQGTRLTVV.

V and J are TRBV19 and TRBJ1-2; no clear D. The CDR3 covers 10 residues. CDR1 is LNHDA, CDR2 SQIVND, per germline (reference sequence). The V end lost 5 bases, the J end lost 3 bases, and 1 base lay between the germline ends. The CDR3 loop reads CASSHYGYTF. CDR3 DNA sequence: TGTGCCAGTAGTCACTATGGCTACACCTTC.

This sequence joins TRBV4-3 and TRBJ1-5; D gene ambiguous. The germline CDR1 and CDR2 sequences are LGHNA and YSLEER. Trimming cost V 6 bases and J 0 bases, with 12 bases left between them. The CDR3 extends over 15 amino acids. The CDR3 bases are TGCGCCAGCAGTCAGACCCTGTATAGCAATCAGCCCCAGCATTTT. Protein product: CASSQTLYSNQPQHF.

This rearrangement joins TRBV12-5 to TRBJ2-7, with D uncertain. The V gene lost 6 bases and the J gene lost 7 bases, with 16 bases spanning the gap. The germline V gene encodes CDR1 LGHNT and CDR2 FRNRAP. The CDR3 totals 13 residues. This CDR3 reads CASGTNAAGEQYF. The CDR3 DNA reads TGTGCTAGTGGAACGAACGCGGCCGGGGAGCAGTACTTC.